Listed below are T cell receptor beta chains from one sample, sequenced in a study of blood T cell repertoires in COVID-19. Sequencing was performed with immunoSEQ multiplex PCR; in TCRdb, only in-frame clones are kept and a portion is missing. The data contain 180,000 or so clones, roughly 85% of them seen just once; the ten biggest clones take up 9.5% to 13%. The sequencing sample was made of peripheral blood. Receptors were obtained from a human donor with active or convalescent COVID-19. The donor label of this sample is uncertain. Both conserved end residues are part of each CDR3. The D gene is left open where the match is weak. Clone size is stated in some rows and not others, as once, few, many or a class when expanded.

size	V	D	J	CDR3	DNA
once	TRBV3-1/TRBV3-2	.	TRBJ1-4	CASSQDPLRGGDEKLFF	TGTGCCAGCAGCCAAGACCCACTCAGGGGTGGGGATGAAAAACTGTTTTTT
.	TRBV19	.	TRBJ2-2	CASSPPRGHSELFF	TGTGCCAGTAGCCCACCGCGGGGGCACTCGGAGCTGTTTTTT
.	TRBV27	TRBD2	TRBJ2-3	CATTPTVGRATDTQYF	TGTGCCACCACCCCCACGGTGGGGAGGGCCACAGATACGCAGTATTTT
few	TRBV10-3	TRBD1	TRBJ2-3	CAIRATTGGADTQYF	TGTGCCATCAGGGCCACGACAGGGGGCGCAGATACGCAGTATTTT
.	TRBV3-1/TRBV3-2	TRBD1	TRBJ2-1	CASSPGQGAYEQFF	TGTGCCAGCAGCCCGGGACAGGGGGCCTATGAGCAGTTCTTC
.	TRBV6-5	TRBD1	TRBJ2-7	CAVRDSDPYEQYF	TGTGCCGTCAGGGACAGCGATCCCTACGAGCAGTACTTC
.	TRBV5-1	TRBD1	TRBJ1-5	CASSSTGGNQPQHF	TGCGCCAGCAGCTCTACAGGGGGAAATCAGCCCCAGCATTTT
.	TRBV7-2	.	TRBJ2-1	CASSSLNEQFF	TGTGCCAGCAGCTCCTTAAATGAGCAGTTCTTC
.	TRBV2	.	TRBJ2-3	CATLRDILGDTQYF	TGTGCCACCCTCCGGGACATTCTAGGGGATACGCAGTATTTT
.	TRBV5-4	TRBD1	TRBJ1-2	CASSFGQGAYGYTF	TGTGCCAGCAGCTTCGGACAGGGGGCCTATGGCTACACCTTC
.	TRBV12-3/TRBV12-4	.	TRBJ2-2	CVLQRQFGELFF	TGTGTACTTCAGCGCCAGTTCGGGGAGCTGTTTTTT
.	TRBV27	.	TRBJ1-2	CASSHPGGSGYGYTF	TGTGCCAGCAGCCACCCCGGAGGGTCCGGCTATGGCTACACCTTC
.	TRBV7-2	.	TRBJ2-3	CASSLVRPGGVTDTQYF	TGTGCCAGCAGCTTAGTCAGGCCGGGCGGGGTCACAGATACGCAGTATTTT
.	TRBV7-2	.	TRBJ2-3	CASSSDYTDTQYF	TGTGCCAGCAGCTCTGACTACACAGATACGCAGTATTTT
.	TRBV4-3	TRBD1	TRBJ1-2	CASSHPGTVNYGYTF	TGCGCCAGCAGCCACCCCGGGACAGTAAACTATGGCTACACCTTC
.	TRBV5-1	TRBD2	TRBJ2-5	CASSDIRGVQETQYF	TGCGCCAGCAGTGATATTCGGGGGGTACAAGAGACCCAGTACTTC
.	TRBV19	TRBD2	TRBJ2-2	CASSNSGSGTGELFF	TGTGCCAGTAGTAATAGCGGGAGCGGCACCGGGGAGCTGTTTTTT
once	TRBV30	.	TRBJ1-6	CAGGFSNSPLHF	TGTGCAGGAGGGTTTTCCAATTCACCCCTCCACTTT
.	TRBV11-2	.	TRBJ2-7	CASSLGFGGQEQYF	TGTGCCAGCAGCTTAGGTTTCGGGGGGCAAGAGCAGTACTTC
.	TRBV5-1	TRBD2	TRBJ2-3	CASRPLAASTDTQYF	TGCGCCAGCAGACCACTAGCGGCTAGCACAGATACGCAGTATTTT
.	TRBV6-5	TRBD1	TRBJ1-4	CASSFTGGQGDEKLFF	TGTGCCAGCAGTTTTACGGGAGGACAGGGTGATGAAAAACTGTTTTTT
.	TRBV9	TRBD2	TRBJ2-2	CASSVGTSGRANTGELFF	TGTGCCAGCAGCGTAGGAACTAGCGGGAGGGCGAACACCGGGGAGCTGTTTTTT
.	TRBV18	.	TRBJ2-1	CASSPPYLGRNEQFF	TGTGCCAGCTCACCACCGTATCTGGGGCGGAATGAGCAGTTCTTC
.	TRBV4-3	.	TRBJ1-6	CASSQSSGSGVSPLHF	TGCGCCAGCAGCCAGAGTAGTGGGTCAGGGGTTTCACCCCTCCACTTT
once	TRBV4-2	TRBD1	TRBJ1-1	CASSQAGGRGTEAFF	TGTGCCAGCAGCCAAGCAGGGGGCAGGGGCACTGAAGCTTTCTTT
.	TRBV11-2	.	TRBJ1-1	CASSPGPRAENTEAFF	TGTGCCAGCAGCCCCGGCCCCAGGGCAGAGAACACTGAAGCTTTCTTT
.	TRBV24-1	TRBD2	TRBJ2-3	CATQLHSGGTDTQYF	TGTGCCACCCAACTACATAGCGGGGGCACAGATACGCAGTATTTT
.	TRBV14	.	TRBJ1-1	CASSHLGRGNTEAFF	TGTGCCAGCAGCCACCTAGGCAGGGGGAACACTGAAGCTTTCTTT
.	TRBV5-4	TRBD2	TRBJ2-4	CASSLELAGGLTKNIQYF	TGTGCCAGCAGCTTGGAATTAGCGGGGGGTCTGACCAAAAACATTCAGTACTTC
once	TRBV2	.	TRBJ2-7	CASSTESGTNYEQYF	TGTGCCAGCAGTACTGAAAGCGGAACAAACTACGAGCAGTACTTC
once	TRBV7-3	TRBD2	TRBJ2-3	CASSSRLAGTDTQYF	TGTGCCAGCAGCTCCAGACTAGCCGGCACAGATACGCAGTATTTT
.	TRBV7-2	TRBD2	TRBJ2-1	CASSFTLGGGEFF	TGTGCCAGCAGCTTTACACTAGGCGGGGGGGAGTTCTTC
.	TRBV7-2	.	TRBJ1-2	CASSLGLTGIYGYTF	TGTGCCAGCAGCTTAGGACTAACAGGGATCTATGGCTACACCTTC
.	TRBV12-3/TRBV12-4	.	TRBJ2-5	CASRKTEMETQYF	TGTGCCAGCAGGAAGACGGAGATGGAGACCCAGTACTTC
.	TRBV18	.	TRBJ1-1	CASSPQTGSTEAFF	TGTGCCAGCTCCCCTCAGACAGGTAGCACTGAAGCTTTCTTT
.	TRBV2	.	TRBJ1-6	CASSVLGGNSPLHF	TGTGCCAGCAGTGTACTAGGAGGGAATTCACCCCTCCACTTT
.	TRBV7-3	TRBD1	TRBJ2-5	CASSRDRDGTQYF	TGTGCCAGCAGCCGGGACAGGGACGGGACCCAGTACTTC
.	TRBV11-1	TRBD1	TRBJ2-1	CASRDRDRGLNEQFF	TGTGCCAGCAGAGATCGGGACAGGGGGCTCAATGAGCAGTTCTTC
.	TRBV4-2	.	TRBJ1-4	CASSQELYEKLFF	TGTGCCAGCAGCCAAGAACTTTATGAAAAACTGTTTTTT
.	TRBV7-9	.	TRBJ2-7	CASSPRAAGEQYF	TGTGCCAGCAGCCCGAGGGCGGCGGGCGAGCAGTACTTC
.	TRBV11-2	TRBD2	TRBJ2-3	CASSLDRTSSIGADTQYF	TGTGCCAGCAGCTTAGACAGGACTAGTTCTATTGGCGCAGATACGCAGTATTTT
once	TRBV11-3	.	TRBJ1-1	CASSSSLDREAFF	TGTGCCAGCAGCTCCTCACTCGACAGGGAAGCTTTCTTT
.	TRBV28	.	TRBJ2-7	CASSFLSGAYEQYF	TGTGCCAGCAGTTTTCTCAGTGGGGCTTACGAGCAGTACTTC
once	TRBV11-3	TRBD2	TRBJ2-7	CASSLTGTRTYEQYF	TGTGCCAGCAGCTTAACCGGGACTAGAACCTACGAGCAGTACTTC
.	TRBV5-5	.	TRBJ2-5	CASSLAGKETQYF	TGTGCCAGCAGCTTGGCCGGGAAAGAGACCCAGTACTTC
.	TRBV30	.	TRBJ1-5	CAWSVGAVNQPQHF	TGTGCCTGGAGTGTAGGGGCAGTCAATCAGCCCCAGCATTTT
.	TRBV7-8	TRBD2	TRBJ2-7	CASGWGGYEQYF	TGTGCCAGCGGATGGGGGGGCTACGAGCAGTACTTC
.	TRBV5-1	TRBD1	TRBJ1-1	CASRDDRDIEAFF	TGCGCCAGCAGGGACGACAGGGATATTGAAGCTTTCTTT
.	TRBV29-1	TRBD2	TRBJ2-1	CSVDRGRSGNEQFF	TGCAGCGTTGACCGCGGGAGGTCGGGCAATGAGCAGTTCTTC
.	TRBV2	.	TRBJ1-4	CASSPSQGIEKLFF	TGTGCCAGCAGTCCCTCTCAGGGTATAGAAAAACTGTTTTTT